A single sample gave rise to the 26 T cell receptor beta chains below, sequenced in a study of OX40 agonist ivuxolimab in advanced cancers. The assay was immunoSEQ multiplex PCR, and TCRdb's table has in-frame clones only and misses some. The sample consists of about 70,000 clones, under 80% of them appearing once. The sequences come from CD4+ or CD8+ T cells sorted from blood, collected in a trial of the OX40 agonist ivuxolimab. These receptors were taken from an adult with an advanced solid tumor such as melanoma, head and neck, liver or kidney cancer.

V and J are TRBV6-1 and TRBJ1-1; TRBD1 is a possible D gene (6 bases). This CDR3 is built from 14 residues. Deletions cut 6 bases from V and 0 bases from J, with 11 bases between. Germline loops: CDR1 MNHNS, CDR2 SASEGT. DNA of the CDR3: TGTGCCAGCAGAGGGGGAGCGTTGAACACTGAAGCTTTCTTT. Its protein is CASRGGALNTEAFF.

This clone came up a few times. The CDR3 reads CASSPRQGAGNTIYF. CDR3 sequence (DNA): TGTGCCAGCAGCCCGAGACAGGGCGCGGGAAACACCATATATTTT. The chain joins TRBV9 to TRBJ1-3; 7 bases match TRBD1. This CDR3 spans 15 amino acids. Germline lookup yields CDR1 SGDLS and CDR2 YYNGEE. V lost 4 bases and J lost 4; bases outside the gene matches: 8. The full variable domain, rest sourced from reference TRBV9 and TRBJ1-3, is DSGVTQTPKHLITATGQRVTLRCSPRSGDLSVYWYQQSLDQGLQFLIQYYNGEERAKGNILERFSAQQFPDLHSELNLSSLELGDSALYFCASSPRQGAGNTIYFGEGSWLTVV.

This clone has just one count. The genes are TRBV6-6 and TRBJ2-3; TRBD2 agrees at 7 bases. The CDR3 covers 15 residues. The V gene end was trimmed by 8 bases and the J gene end by 2 bases; junction bases not matched to a gene: 10. Germline V CDR1 and CDR2: MNHNY, SVGAGI (reference sequence). The DNA for the CDR3 is TGTGCCAGCGGTCTCAGCGGGGATTCCACAGATACGCAGTATTTT. Amino acids: CASGLSGDSTDTQYF.

The chain joins TRBV15 to TRBJ2-7; 7 bases align to TRBD2. The CDR3 loop spans 14 amino acids. V gave up 0 bases and J gave up 6 bases; unmatched junction bases: 5. Germline assignment: CDR1 LNHNV and CDR2 YYDKDF (reference sequence). CDR3 in DNA: TGTGCCACCAGCAGAGAGAGACTAGCCGGCGAGCAGTACTTC. Residues: CATSRERLAGEQYF. The complete variable domain, with remaining parts taken from reference TRBV15 and TRBJ2-7, reads DAMVIQNPRYQVTQFGKPVTLSCSQTLNHNVMYWYQQKSSQAPKLLFHYYDKDFNNEADTPDNFQSRRPNTSFCFLDIRSPGLGDTAMYLCATSRERLAGEQYFGPGTRLTVT.

This chain uses TRBV18 with TRBJ1-2; 8 bases map to TRBD1. Germline V gene lookup returns CDR1 KGHSH and CDR2 LQKENI. This CDR3 is built from 14 residues. V lost 2 bases and J lost 7; bases outside the gene matches: 6. The chain's CDR3 is CASSPDRGGGGYTF. DNA for the CDR3: TGTGCCAGCTCACCAGACAGGGGTGGAGGTGGCTACACCTTC.

This chain joins TRBV2 and TRBJ2-6, with TRBD1 matching 9 bases. With V trimmed by 6 bases and J by 2 bases, 11 bases remained unmatched. The CDR3 covers 18 residues. Germline lookup yields CDR1 SNHLY and CDR2 FYNNEI. The CDR3 region is CASRTGTGISTGANVLTF. Written as DNA, the CDR3 is TGTGCCAGCAGGACCGGGACAGGGATTAGTACTGGGGCCAACGTCCTGACTTTC.

This clone was found once. The chain is built from TRBV9 and TRBJ2-7; D is undetermined. The CDR3 runs to 14 residues. The ends were cut back, 3 bases at V and 5 bases at J, with 15 bases in the middle. Germline V gene sequence: CDR1 SGDLS, CDR2 YYNGEE. The chain's CDR3 is CASSADTLGNEQYF. CDR3 DNA sequence: TGTGCCAGCAGCGCCGACACCCTAGGTAACGAGCAGTACTTC.

To note about this clone: The same CDR3 can be traced to other DNA sequences in this sample. V is TRBV30 and J is TRBJ1-1, with a tentative D call TRBD1 (6 bases). The V gene lost 2 bases and the J gene lost 4 bases, with 11 bases spanning the gap. Germline V lookup: CDR1 GTSNPN, CDR2 SVGIG (reference sequence). The CDR3 totals 13 residues. CDR3 loop: CAWSSGGGTEAFF. CDR3 sequence (DNA): TGTGCCTGGAGTTCCGGGGGCGGCACTGAAGCTTTCTTT.

This clone has only one observation. The chain has TRBV6-1 and TRBJ1-6, with 7 bases lining up with TRBD1. CDR1 is MNHNS, CDR2 SASEGT, per germline. J lost 4 bases, V lost 5 bases, and 5 bases had no gene match. The CDR3 consists of 15 residues. This CDR3 is CASSSRTGYNSPLHF. The CDR3 nucleotides are TGTGCCAGCAGTTCTAGGACAGGTTATAATTCACCCCTCCACTTT.

The chain links TRBV6-6 to TRBJ2-1; either TRBD1 or TRBD2 may fit D (5 bases each). V was clipped by 10 bases and J by 4 bases, with 17 bases between them. The CDR3 loop spans 14 amino acids. Per germline, CDR1 MNHNY and CDR2 SVGAGI (reference sequence). CDR3 residues: CATNLPGQYNEQFF. The CDR3 DNA reads as TGTGCCACCAATCTGCCGGGGCAATACAATGAGCAGTTCTTC.

This chain uses TRBV30 with TRBJ2-3; 10 nucleotides match TRBD2. The CDR3 totals 17 residues. Germline assignment: CDR1 GTSNPN and CDR2 SVGIG (reference sequence). V dropped 2 bases and J dropped 0; count of bases not matched to a gene: 8. For the CDR3, the DNA is TGTGCCTGGAGTCCCCGTCTAGCGGGAGCTAGCACAGATACGCAGTATTTT. Protein: CAWSPRLAGASTDTQYF.

V gene TRBV2 combines with J gene TRBJ1-1, with a weak D call TRBD1 (5 bases). V lost 0 bases and J 3 bases, leaving 14 bases between the germline ends. The CDR3 consists of 16 residues. The germline CDR1 and CDR2 sequences are SNHLY and FYNNEI. The CDR3 sequence: CASSEAQWGSDTEAFF. Here the CDR3 DNA reads TGTGCCAGCAGTGAAGCCCAATGGGGGTCCGACACTGAAGCTTTCTTT.

The J gene is TRBJ2-6, the V gene TRBV2; a possible D gene is TRBD1 (5 bases). This CDR3 has 17 residues. With 0 bases removed from V and 0 bases from J, the gap between germline ends came to 9 bases. CDR1 is SNHLY and CDR2 is FYNNEI in the germline V gene. In nucleotides, the CDR3 is TGTGCCAGCAGTGAAGCGTATAGGGGCTCTGGGGCCAACGTCCTGACTTTC. Translation: CASSEAYRGSGANVLTF.

The V gene is TRBV6-5, the J gene TRBJ1-2, with D maybe TRBD1 (6 bases). Deletions cut 0 bases from V and 6 bases from J, with 8 bases between. The CDR3 spans 13 residues. Germline loops: CDR1 MNHEY, CDR2 SVGAGI. The CDR3 spells CASSYSQGNGYTF. The CDR3, as DNA: TGTGCCAGCAGTTACTCACAGGGAAATGGCTACACCTTC.

This clone was seen only a few times. The CDR3 bases are TGTGCCAGCAGTTTCTTTACCGGGACAGGTGCTAGGAACGAGCAGTACTTC. This sequence encodes CASSFFTGTGARNEQYF. The rearrangement uses TRBV27 and TRBJ2-7; 8 positions agree with TRBD1. Per germline, CDR1 MNHEY and CDR2 SMNVEV (reference sequence). V lost 3 bases to trimming and J lost 5 bases; unmatched junction nucleotides: 15. This CDR3 comprises 17 residues.

This rearrangement joins TRBV19 to TRBJ2-7; D is possibly TRBD2 (5 bases). CDR3 size: 12 residues. Trimming cost V 4 bases and J 6 bases, with 10 bases left between them. Germline lookup yields CDR1 LNHDA and CDR2 SQIVND (reference sequence). The CDR3 is CASSRERGEQYF. CDR3 DNA: TGTGCCAGTAGTAGGGAGAGAGGCGAGCAGTACTTC.

The chain has TRBV4-3 and TRBJ1-2; D is ambiguous. This CDR3 spans 12 amino acids. V was shortened by 0 bases and J by 2 bases, with 1 base between the two germline ends. Germline CDR1 and CDR2: LGHNA and YSLEER. The CDR3 reads CASSQDNYGYTF. CDR3 coding DNA: TGCGCCAGCAGCCAAGACAACTATGGCTACACCTTC.

This chain links TRBV11-2 with TRBJ2-3; D is ambiguous. Per germline, CDR1 SGHAT and CDR2 FQNNGV. The V and J ends lost 5 bases and 3 bases respectively, with 12 bases between them. This CDR3 has 14 amino acids. CDR3: CASSPTQLTDTQYF. For the CDR3, the DNA is TGTGCCAGCAGCCCCACCCAGCTGACAGATACGCAGTATTTT.

The genes are TRBV5-5 and TRBJ1-2; perhaps TRBD1 as D (5 bases). Germline lookup yields CDR1 SGHKS and CDR2 YYEKEE (reference sequence). The CDR3 totals 15 residues. Trimming removed 4 bases at V and 2 bases at J, with 15 bases between. CDR3 sequence reads: CASSPDRNYNYGYTF. The CDR3 DNA is TGTGCCAGCAGCCCAGACAGAAACTACAACTATGGCTACACCTTC. The variable domain in full, completed from reference TRBV5-5 and TRBJ1-2, reads DAGVTQSPTHLIKTRGQQVTLRCSPISGHKSVSWYQQVLGQGPQFIFQYYEKEERGRGNFPDRFSARQFPNYSSELNVNALLLGDSALYLCASSPDRNYNYGYTFGSGTRLTVV.

This chain joins TRBV5-1 and TRBJ2-1; possible D gene TRBD2, 6 bases. This CDR3 is 15 amino acids long. The ends were cut back, 4 bases at V and 0 bases at J, with 11 bases in the middle. Per germline, CDR1 SGHRS and CDR2 YFSETQ. The CDR3 sequence: CASSGTFSSYNEQFF. The CDR3 DNA sequence: TGCGCCAGCAGCGGGACTTTCAGCTCCTACAATGAGCAGTTCTTC. The full variable domain, with the rest looked up from reference TRBV5-1 and TRBJ2-1, is KAGVTQTPRYLIKTRGQQVTLSCSPISGHRSVSWYQQTPGQGLQFLFEYFSETQRNKGNFPGRFSGRQFSNSRSEMNVSTLELGDSALYLCASSGTFSSYNEQFFGPGTRLTVL.

The J gene is TRBJ1-3, the V gene TRBV6-6; no definite D call. V dropped 8 bases and J dropped 0 bases, with 8 bases sitting between them. The germline V gene has CDR1 MNHNY and CDR2 SVGAGI (reference sequence). The length of the CDR3 is 13 residues. In nucleotides, the CDR3 is TGTGCCAGCTCGGACGGCTCTGGAAACACCATATATTTT. Its translation: CASSDGSGNTIYF.

This chain connects TRBV7-3 to TRBJ1-2, with 7 bases matching TRBD1. This CDR3 is built from 13 residues. Trimming at V came to 4 bases and at J to 4 bases, leaving 3 bases not matched to a gene. Germline CDR1 reads SGHTA; CDR2 reads FQGTGA. CDR3 loop: CASSSGTVYGYTF. CDR3 sequence (DNA): TGTGCCAGCAGCTCCGGGACAGTCTATGGCTACACCTTC. Using reference TRBV7-3 and TRBJ1-2 for the parts outside the CDR3, the full variable domain is GAGVSQTPSNKVTEKGKYVELRCDPISGHTALYWYRQSLGQGPEFLIYFQGTGAADDSGLPNDRFFAVRPEGSVSTLKIQRTERGDSAVYLCASSSGTVYGYTFGSGTRLTVV.

In this sample, this clone turned up a few times. The chain is built from TRBV5-1 and TRBJ2-1; D perhaps matches TRBD1 (6 bases). The V and J ends lost 5 bases and 0 bases respectively, with 21 bases between them. The CDR3 length is 18 residues. The germline gives CDR1 SGHRS, CDR2 YFSETQ. In DNA form, the CDR3 reads TGCGCCAGCAGATCGCGACCCCGACAGGCCAACTCCTACAATGAGCAGTTCTTC. As protein: CASRSRPRQANSYNEQFF. The whole variable domain, remainder taken from reference TRBV5-1 and TRBJ2-1, is KAGVTQTPRYLIKTRGQQVTLSCSPISGHRSVSWYQQTPGQGLQFLFEYFSETQRNKGNFPGRFSGRQFSNSRSEMNVSTLELGDSALYLCASRSRPRQANSYNEQFFGPGTRLTVL.

J is TRBJ2-7 and V is TRBV6-6; 7 bases align to TRBD1. Germline CDR1 reads MNHNY; CDR2 reads SVGAGI (reference sequence). Trimming removed 6 bases from V and 0 bases from J; junction bases left unmatched: 8. The CDR3 runs 15 residues. CDR3 sequence (DNA): TGTGCCAGCAGGATCCTGACAGGGAGCTCCTACGAGCAGTACTTC. As protein: CASRILTGSSYEQYF.

The V gene is TRBV7-8, the J gene TRBJ1-1; D perhaps matches TRBD1 (6 bases). CDR1 is SGHVS, CDR2 FQNEAQ, per germline. V lost 5 bases and J lost 3, with 13 bases in between. This CDR3 comprises 14 residues. DNA of the CDR3: TGTGCCAGCAGCCCTAGCCGGACAGACACTGAAGCTTTCTTT. It yields the protein CASSPSRTDTEAFF.

The chain carries TRBV11-3 and TRBJ2-1; 9 bases line up with TRBD1. From germline, CDR1 is SGHNT and CDR2 YENEEA. The CDR3 consists of 15 residues. J lost 0 bases, V lost 5 bases, and 2 bases had no gene match. The CDR3 here is CASSPGQGSYNEQFF. In DNA, the CDR3 is TGTGCCAGCAGCCCGGGACAGGGCTCCTACAATGAGCAGTTCTTC.